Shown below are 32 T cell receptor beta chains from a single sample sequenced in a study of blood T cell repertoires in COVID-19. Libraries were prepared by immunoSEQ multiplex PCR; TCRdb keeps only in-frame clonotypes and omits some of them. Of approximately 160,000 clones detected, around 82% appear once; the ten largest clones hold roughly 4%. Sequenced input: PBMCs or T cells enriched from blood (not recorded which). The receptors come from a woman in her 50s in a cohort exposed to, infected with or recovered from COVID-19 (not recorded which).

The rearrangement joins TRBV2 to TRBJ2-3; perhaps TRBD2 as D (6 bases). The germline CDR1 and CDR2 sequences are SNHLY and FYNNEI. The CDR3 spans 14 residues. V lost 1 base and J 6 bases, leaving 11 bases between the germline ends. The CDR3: CASSEGTTLDTQYF. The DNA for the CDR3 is TGTGCCAGCAGTGAAGGGACTACCCTTGATACGCAGTATTTT.

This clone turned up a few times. CDR3: CASSRTGEKLFF. CDR3 coding DNA: TGTGCCAGCAGCCGGACAGGGGAAAAACTGTTTTTT. This sequence joins TRBV7-6 and TRBJ1-4; TRBD1 agrees at 8 bases. With 5 bases clipped from V and 8 bases from J, the junction kept 1 base outside the gene matches. The CDR3 is made up of 12 amino acids. CDR1 is SGHVS and CDR2 is FNYEAQ in the germline V gene.

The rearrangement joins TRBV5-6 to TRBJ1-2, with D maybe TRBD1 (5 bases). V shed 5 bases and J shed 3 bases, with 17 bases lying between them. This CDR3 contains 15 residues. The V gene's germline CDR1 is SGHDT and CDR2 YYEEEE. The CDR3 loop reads CASRQYASGDYGYTF. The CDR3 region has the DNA TGTGCCAGCAGGCAGTACGCCTCGGGGGACTATGGCTACACCTTC.

CDR3 DNA: TGTGCCAGCAGCGAGGACAGGTACTATGGCTACACCTTC. Translated, it gives CASSEDRYYGYTF. The rearrangement joins TRBV7-2 to TRBJ1-2; 7 bases are shared with TRBD1. This CDR3 is built from 13 residues. After removal of 5 bases from V and 3 bases from J, the junction contained 3 bases not matched to a gene. Germline V gene lookup returns CDR1 SGHTA and CDR2 FQGNSA.

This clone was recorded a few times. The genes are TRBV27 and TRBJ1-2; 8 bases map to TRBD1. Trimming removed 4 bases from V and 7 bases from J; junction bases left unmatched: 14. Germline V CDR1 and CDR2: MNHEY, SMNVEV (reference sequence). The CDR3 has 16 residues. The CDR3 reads CASSWGGLTGDGGYTF. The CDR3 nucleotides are TGTGCCAGCAGTTGGGGGGGCCTGACAGGGGATGGTGGCTACACCTTC.

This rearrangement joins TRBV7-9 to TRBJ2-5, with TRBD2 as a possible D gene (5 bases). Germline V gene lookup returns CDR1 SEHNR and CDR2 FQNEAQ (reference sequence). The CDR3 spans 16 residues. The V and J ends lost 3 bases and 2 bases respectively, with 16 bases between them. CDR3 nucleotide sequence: TGTGCCAGCAGCTTCCACACCCTACTAGGGCAAGAGACCCAGTACTTC. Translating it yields CASSFHTLLGQETQYF.

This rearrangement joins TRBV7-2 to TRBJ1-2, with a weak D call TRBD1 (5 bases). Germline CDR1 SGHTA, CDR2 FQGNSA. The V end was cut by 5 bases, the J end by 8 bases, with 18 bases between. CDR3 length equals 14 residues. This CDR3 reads CASSPWMEQGGYTF. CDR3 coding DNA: TGTGCCAGCAGCCCCTGGATGGAGCAGGGAGGCTACACCTTC.

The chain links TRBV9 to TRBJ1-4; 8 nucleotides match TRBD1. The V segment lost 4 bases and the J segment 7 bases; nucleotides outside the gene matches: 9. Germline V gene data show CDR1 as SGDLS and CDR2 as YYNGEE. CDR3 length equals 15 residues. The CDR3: CASSLSTGAGEKLFF. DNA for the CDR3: TGTGCCAGCAGCTTATCGACAGGGGCGGGTGAAAAACTGTTTTTT. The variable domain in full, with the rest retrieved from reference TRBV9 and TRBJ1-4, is DSGVTQTPKHLITATGQRVTLRCSPRSGDLSVYWYQQSLDQGLQFLIQYYNGEERAKGNILERFSAQQFPDLHSELNLSSLELGDSALYFCASSLSTGAGEKLFFGSGTQLSVL.

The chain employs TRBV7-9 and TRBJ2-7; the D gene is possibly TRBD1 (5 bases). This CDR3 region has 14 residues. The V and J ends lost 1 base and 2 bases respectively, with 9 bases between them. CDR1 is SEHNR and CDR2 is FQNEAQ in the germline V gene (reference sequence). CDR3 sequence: CASSLVTGTYEQYF. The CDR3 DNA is TGTGCCAGCAGCTTAGTCACAGGAACCTACGAGCAGTACTTC.

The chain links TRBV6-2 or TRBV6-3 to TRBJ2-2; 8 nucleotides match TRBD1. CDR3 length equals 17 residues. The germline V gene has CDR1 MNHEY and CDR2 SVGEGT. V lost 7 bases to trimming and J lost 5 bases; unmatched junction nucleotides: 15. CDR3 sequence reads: CASTPLRSDRDTGELFF. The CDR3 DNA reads TGTGCCAGCACCCCCCTCAGATCGGACAGGGATACCGGGGAGCTGTTTTTT.

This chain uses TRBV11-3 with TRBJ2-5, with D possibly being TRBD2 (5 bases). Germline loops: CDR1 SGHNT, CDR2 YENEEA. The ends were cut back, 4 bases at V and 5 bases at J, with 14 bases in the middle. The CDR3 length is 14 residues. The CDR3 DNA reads TGTGCCAGCAGCTCGGGGATAGACTTGGAGACCCAGTACTTC. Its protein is CASSSGIDLETQYF.

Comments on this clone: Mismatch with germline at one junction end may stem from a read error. The CDR3 DNA follows: TGTGTCAGCACCGGGACAGGGGGTATGGAGACCCAGTACTTC. This sequence encodes CVSTGTGGMETQYF. The chain carries TRBV28 and TRBJ2-5, with 11 bases matching TRBD1. Per germline, CDR1 MDHEN and CDR2 SYDVKM. CDR3 length: 14 residues.

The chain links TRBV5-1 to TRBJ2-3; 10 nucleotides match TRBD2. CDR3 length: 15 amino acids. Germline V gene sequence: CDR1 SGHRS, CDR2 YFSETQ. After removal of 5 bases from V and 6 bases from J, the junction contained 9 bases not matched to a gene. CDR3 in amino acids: CASSLSGGAVDTQYF. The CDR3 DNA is TGCGCCAGCAGTCTCAGCGGGGGGGCAGTTGATACGCAGTATTTT.

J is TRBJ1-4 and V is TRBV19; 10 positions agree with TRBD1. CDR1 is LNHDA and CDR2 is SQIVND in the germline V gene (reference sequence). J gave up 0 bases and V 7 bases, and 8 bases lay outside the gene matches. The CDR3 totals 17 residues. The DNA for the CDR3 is TGTGCCAGTACGACAGGGGGCGGCTTTGCAACTAATGAAAAACTGTTTTTT. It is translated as CASTTGGGFATNEKLFF.

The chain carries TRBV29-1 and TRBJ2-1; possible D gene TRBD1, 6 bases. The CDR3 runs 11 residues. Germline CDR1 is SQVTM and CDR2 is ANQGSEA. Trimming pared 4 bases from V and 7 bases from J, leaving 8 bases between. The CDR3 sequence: CSVGTANEQFF. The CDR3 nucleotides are TGCAGCGTTGGGACAGCAAATGAGCAGTTCTTC.

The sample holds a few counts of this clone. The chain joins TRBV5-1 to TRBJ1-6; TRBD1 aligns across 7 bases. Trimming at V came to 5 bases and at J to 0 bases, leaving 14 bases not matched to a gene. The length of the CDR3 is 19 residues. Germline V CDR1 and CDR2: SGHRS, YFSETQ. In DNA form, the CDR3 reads TGCGCCAGCAGTCCTCGATTCTCCCGGGACAGCTCCTATAATTCACCCCTCCACTTT. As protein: CASSPRFSRDSSYNSPLHF.

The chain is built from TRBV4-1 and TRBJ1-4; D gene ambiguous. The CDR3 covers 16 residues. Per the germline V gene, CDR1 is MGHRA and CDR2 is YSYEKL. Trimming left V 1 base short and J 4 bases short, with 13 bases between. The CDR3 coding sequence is TGCGCCAGCAGCCAAGTCGGCCGGGTCGATAATGAAAAACTGTTTTTT. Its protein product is CASSQVGRVDNEKLFF.

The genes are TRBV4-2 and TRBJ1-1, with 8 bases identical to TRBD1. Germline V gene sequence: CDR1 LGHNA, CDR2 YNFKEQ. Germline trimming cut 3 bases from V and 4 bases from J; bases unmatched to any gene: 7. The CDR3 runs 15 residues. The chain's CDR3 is CASSQTGVEGTEAFF. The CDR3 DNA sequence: TGTGCCAGCAGCCAGACAGGGGTTGAGGGCACTGAAGCTTTCTTT.

CDR3 amino acids: CASRIDRVGETQYF. CDR3 DNA: TGTGCCAGCAGAATTGACAGGGTTGGAGAGACCCAGTACTTC. The J gene is TRBJ2-5, the V gene TRBV2; 7 bases are a match to TRBD1. The CDR3 sequence is 14 residues long. Unmatched junction bases numbered 8, after V lost 6 bases and J lost 4 bases. Germline V lookup: CDR1 SNHLY, CDR2 FYNNEI.

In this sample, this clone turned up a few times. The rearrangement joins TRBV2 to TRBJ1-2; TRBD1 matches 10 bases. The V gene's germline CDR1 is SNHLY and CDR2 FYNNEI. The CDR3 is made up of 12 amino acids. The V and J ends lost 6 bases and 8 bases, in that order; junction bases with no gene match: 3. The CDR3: CASRTGGWGYTF. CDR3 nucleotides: TGTGCCAGCAGGACAGGGGGCTGGGGCTACACCTTC. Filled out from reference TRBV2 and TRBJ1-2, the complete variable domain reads EPEVTQTPSHQVTQMGQEVILRCVPISNHLYFYWYRQILGQKVEFLVSFYNNEISEKSEIFDDQFSVERPDGSNFTLKIRSTKLEDSAMYFCASRTGGWGYTFGSGTRLTVV.

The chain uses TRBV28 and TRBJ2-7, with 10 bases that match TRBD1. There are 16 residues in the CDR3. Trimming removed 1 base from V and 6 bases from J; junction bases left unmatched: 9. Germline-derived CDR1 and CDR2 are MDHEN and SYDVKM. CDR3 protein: CASSLSTLGQGGEQYF. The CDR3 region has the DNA TGTGCCAGCAGTTTATCCACCTTAGGACAGGGGGGCGAGCAGTACTTC.

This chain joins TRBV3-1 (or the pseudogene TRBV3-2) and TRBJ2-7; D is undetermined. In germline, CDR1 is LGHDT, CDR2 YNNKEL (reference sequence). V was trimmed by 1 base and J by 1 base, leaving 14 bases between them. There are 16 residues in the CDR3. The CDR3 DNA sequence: TGTGCCAGCAGCCAAGGGTTTTCGGTTGCGTCCTACGAGCAGTACTTC. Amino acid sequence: CASSQGFSVASYEQYF.

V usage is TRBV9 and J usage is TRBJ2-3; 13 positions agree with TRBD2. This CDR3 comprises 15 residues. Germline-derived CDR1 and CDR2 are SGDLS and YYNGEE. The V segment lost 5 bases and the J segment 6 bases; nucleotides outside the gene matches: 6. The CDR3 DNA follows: TGTGCCAGCAGAACCGGGACTAGCGGGGTGGATACGCAGTATTTT. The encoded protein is CASRTGTSGVDTQYF.

In nucleotides, the CDR3 is TGTGCCAGCACCCGGGTTTACAATGAGCAGTTCTTC. Protein sequence: CASTRVYNEQFF. The genes are TRBV12-3 or TRBV12-4 and TRBJ2-1; D not resolved. The CDR3 totals 12 residues. V lost 7 bases and J 4 bases, leaving 8 bases between the germline ends.

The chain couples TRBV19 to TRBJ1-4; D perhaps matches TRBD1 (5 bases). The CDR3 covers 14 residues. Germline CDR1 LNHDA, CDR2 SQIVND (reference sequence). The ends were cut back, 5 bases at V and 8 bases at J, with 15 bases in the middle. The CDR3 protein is CASSSAGLGEKLFF. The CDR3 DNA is TGTGCCAGTAGTTCCGCAGGGTTGGGGGAAAAACTGTTTTTT. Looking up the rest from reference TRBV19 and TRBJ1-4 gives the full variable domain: DGGITQSPKYLFRKEGQNVTLSCEQNLNHDAMYWYRQDPGQGLRLIYYSQIVNDFQKGDIAEGYSVSREKKESFPLTVTSAQKNPTAFYLCASSSAGLGEKLFFGSGTQLSVL.

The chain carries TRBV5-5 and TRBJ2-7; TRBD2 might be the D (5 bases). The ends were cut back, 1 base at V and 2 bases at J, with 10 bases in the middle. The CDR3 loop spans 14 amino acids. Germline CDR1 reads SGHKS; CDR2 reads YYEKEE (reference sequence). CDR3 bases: TGTGCCAGCAGCTTGTCGGGAACAACCTACGAGCAGTACTTC. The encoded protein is CASSLSGTTYEQYF.

CDR3 amino acids: CASSHIDNSPLHF. DNA for the CDR3: TGTGCCAGCAGCCACATTGATAATTCACCCCTCCACTTT. J is TRBJ1-6 and V is TRBV14; D gene unclear. Between the trimmed V and J ends, which lost 3 bases and 5 bases, there was a span of 5 bases. Germline V gene lookup returns CDR1 SGHDN and CDR2 FVKESK. This CDR3 is 13 amino acids long. The full variable domain, with the rest looked up from reference TRBV14 and TRBJ1-6, is EAGVTQFPSHSVIEKGQTVTLRCDPISGHDNLYWYRRVMGKEIKFLLHFVKESKQDESGMPNNRFLAERTGGTYSTLKVQPAELEDSGVYFCASSHIDNSPLHFGNGTRLTVT.

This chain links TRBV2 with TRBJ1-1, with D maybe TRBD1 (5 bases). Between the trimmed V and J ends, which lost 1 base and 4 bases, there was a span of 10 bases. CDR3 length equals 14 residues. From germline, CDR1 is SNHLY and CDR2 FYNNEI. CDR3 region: CASSEGRVGTEAFF. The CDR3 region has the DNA TGTGCCAGCAGTGAAGGCAGGGTAGGCACTGAAGCTTTCTTT. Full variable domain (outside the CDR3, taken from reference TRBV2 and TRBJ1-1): EPEVTQTPSHQVTQMGQEVILRCVPISNHLYFYWYRQILGQKVEFLVSFYNNEISEKSEIFDDQFSVERPDGSNFTLKIRSTKLEDSAMYFCASSEGRVGTEAFFGQGTRLTVV.

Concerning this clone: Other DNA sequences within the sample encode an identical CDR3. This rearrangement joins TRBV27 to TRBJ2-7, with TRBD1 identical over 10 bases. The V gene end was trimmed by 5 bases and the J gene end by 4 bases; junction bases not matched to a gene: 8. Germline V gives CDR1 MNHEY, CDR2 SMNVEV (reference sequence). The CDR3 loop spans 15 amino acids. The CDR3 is CASSLRDRGVYEQYF. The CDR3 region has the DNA TGTGCCAGCAGTCTCCGGGACAGGGGAGTGTACGAGCAGTACTTC.

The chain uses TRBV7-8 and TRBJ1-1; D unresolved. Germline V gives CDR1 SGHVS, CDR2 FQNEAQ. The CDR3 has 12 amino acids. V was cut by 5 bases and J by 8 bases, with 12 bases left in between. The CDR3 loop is CASSPQRSEAFF. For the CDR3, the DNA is TGTGCCAGCAGCCCCCAACGGTCGGAAGCTTTCTTT.

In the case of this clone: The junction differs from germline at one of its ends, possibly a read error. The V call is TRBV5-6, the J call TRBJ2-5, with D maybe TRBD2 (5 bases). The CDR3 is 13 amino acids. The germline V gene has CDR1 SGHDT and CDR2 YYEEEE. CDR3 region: CASSLAGGETQYF. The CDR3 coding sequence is TGTGCCAGCAGTTTGGCAGGAGGAGAGACCCAGTACTTC.

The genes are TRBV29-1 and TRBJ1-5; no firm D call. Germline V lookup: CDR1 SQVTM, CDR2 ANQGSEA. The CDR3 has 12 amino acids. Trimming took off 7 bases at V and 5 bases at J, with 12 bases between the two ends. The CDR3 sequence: CSASGGDQPQHF. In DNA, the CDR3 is TGCAGCGCTTCTGGCGGGGATCAGCCCCAGCATTTT.